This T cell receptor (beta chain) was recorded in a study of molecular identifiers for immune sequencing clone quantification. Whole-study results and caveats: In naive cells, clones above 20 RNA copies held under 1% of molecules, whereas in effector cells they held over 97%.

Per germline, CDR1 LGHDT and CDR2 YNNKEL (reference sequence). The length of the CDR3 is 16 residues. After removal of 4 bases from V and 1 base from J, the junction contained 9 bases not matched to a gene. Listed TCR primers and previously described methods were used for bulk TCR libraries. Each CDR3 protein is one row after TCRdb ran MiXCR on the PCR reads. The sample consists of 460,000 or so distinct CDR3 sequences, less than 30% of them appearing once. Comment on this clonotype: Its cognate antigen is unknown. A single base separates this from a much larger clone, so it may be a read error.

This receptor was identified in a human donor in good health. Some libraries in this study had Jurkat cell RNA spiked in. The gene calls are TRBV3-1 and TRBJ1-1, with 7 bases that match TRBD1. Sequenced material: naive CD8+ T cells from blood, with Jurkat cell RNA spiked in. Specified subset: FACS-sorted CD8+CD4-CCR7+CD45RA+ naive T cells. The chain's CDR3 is CASSLFGGGRNTEAFF. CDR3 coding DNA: TGTGCCAGCAGCCTGTTCGGAGGGGGCCGGAACACTGAAGCTTTCTTT.